These T cell receptor beta chains were read from a single sample in a study of blood T cell repertoires in COVID-19. Libraries were prepared by immunoSEQ multiplex PCR; TCRdb keeps only in-frame clonotypes and omits some of them. In the table there are roughly 300,000 clones, 90% of which are singletons. The sample taken for sequencing was peripheral blood. These receptors were collected from a woman aged 25 to 45 with COVID-19, enrolled during active disease. Each CDR3 is given with its conserved first and last residue. The D gene is left open where the match is weak. Clone size is shown for a subset of rows, as once, few, many or a class of expanded clone.

CDR3	DNA	V	J	length	size	D
CASSLARLAGGATDTQYF	TGTGCCAGCAGCTTAGCGCGACTAGCGGGAGGGGCCACAGATACGCAGTATTTT	TRBV7-8	TRBJ2-3	18	-	TRBD2
CASSINPQGDEQFF	TGTGCCAGTAGTATTAATCCCCAGGGTGATGAGCAGTTCTTC	TRBV19	TRBJ2-1	14	once	-
CASSGTSGNEQYF	TGCGCCAGCAGCGGGACTAGCGGAAACGAGCAGTACTTC	TRBV5-1	TRBJ2-7	13	-	TRBD2
CASSYWQGEPQHF	TGTGCCAGCAGTTACTGGCAGGGGGAACCCCAGCATTTT	TRBV6-6	TRBJ1-5	13	-	TRBD1
CASRLDRTNEKLFF	TGTGCCAGCAGGCTAGACAGAACAAATGAAAAACTGTTTTTT	TRBV6-6	TRBJ1-4	14	-	-
CASSTGVRGRVEITEAFF	TGTGCCAGTAGTACTGGTGTTAGAGGGAGGGTTGAAATCACTGAAGCTTTCTTT	TRBV19	TRBJ1-1	18	once	-
CASSPLRTGGFTEQYF	TGTGCCAGCAGCCCCCTAAGGACAGGGGGCTTCACCGAGCAGTACTTC	TRBV7-2	TRBJ2-7	16	-	TRBD1
CASSELGLNTGELFF	TGTGCCAGCAGTGAACTGGGGCTCAACACCGGGGAGCTGTTTTTT	TRBV2	TRBJ2-2	15	-	-
CASSLGLGSGANVLTF	TGCGCCAGCAGCTTGGGACTTGGCTCTGGGGCCAACGTCCTGACTTTC	TRBV5-1	TRBJ2-6	16	-	-
CASSTSRSSYNEQFF	TGTGCCAGCAGCACGAGTCGAAGCTCCTACAATGAGCAGTTCTTC	TRBV4-2	TRBJ2-1	15	-	-
CASSSGQISGNTIYF	TGTGCCAGCAGTTCCGGACAGATCTCTGGAAACACCATATATTTT	TRBV6-5	TRBJ1-3	15	-	-
CASSPWGTGGIYYEQYF	TGTGCCAGCAGCCCCTGGGGGACAGGGGGCATCTACTACGAGCAGTACTTC	TRBV6-2/TRBV6-3	TRBJ2-7	17	once	TRBD1
CASSRDRGYEQYF	TGTGCCAGCAGCCGGGACAGGGGATACGAGCAGTACTTC	TRBV6-5	TRBJ2-7	13	-	TRBD1
CASSKKPRFGGRMYEQYF	TGTGCCAGCAGCAAAAAGCCCCGCTTCGGAGGCAGGATGTACGAGCAGTACTTC	TRBV21-1	TRBJ2-7	18	-	-
CASSYSIKTGELFF	TGTGCCAGCAGTTACTCAATAAAAACCGGGGAGCTGTTTTTT	TRBV6-2/TRBV6-3	TRBJ2-2	14	-	-
CASSFFDEQFF	TGTGCCAGCAGCTTTTTCGATGAGCAGTTCTTC	TRBV7-2	TRBJ2-1	11	-	-
CASNLGSTEAFF	TGTGCCAGCAACCTGGGCTCTACTGAAGCTTTCTTT	TRBV7-3	TRBJ1-1	12	-	-
CASISGQGEGTDTQYF	TGTGCCAGCATCTCGGGACAGGGGGAAGGCACAGATACGCAGTATTTT	TRBV28	TRBJ2-3	16	-	TRBD1
CAWTPRWLAGESSYEQYF	TGTGCCTGGACCCCGAGGTGGCTAGCGGGAGAGAGCTCCTACGAGCAGTACTTC	TRBV30	TRBJ2-7	18	-	TRBD2
CASSLPGTGPYEQYF	TGTGCCAGCAGTTTACCAGGGACAGGGCCCTACGAGCAGTACTTC	TRBV27	TRBJ2-7	15	-	TRBD1
CASTTKGRGLADYEQYF	TGTGCCAGCACCACTAAGGGCCGGGGACTAGCGGACTACGAGCAGTACTTC	TRBV28	TRBJ2-7	17	few	TRBD2
CASSQDRVPFYEQYF	TGTGCCAGCAGCCAAGACCGGGTCCCATTCTACGAGCAGTACTTC	TRBV3-1/TRBV3-2	TRBJ2-7	15	-	-
CASSEQGARDTQYF	TGCGCCAGCAGTGAACAGGGGGCAAGGGATACGCAGTATTTT	TRBV10-2	TRBJ2-3	14	-	TRBD1
CAISDGRGTYGYTF	TGTGCCATCAGTGATGGCAGGGGAACCTATGGCTACACCTTC	TRBV10-3	TRBJ1-2	14	-	-
CASSRQESSSGSYNEQFF	TGCGCCAGCAGCCGCCAAGAATCCTCTAGCGGGTCCTACAATGAGCAGTTCTTC	TRBV4-3	TRBJ2-1	18	once	TRBD2
CASSVEAGDYGYTF	TGTGCCAGCAGCGTAGAGGCAGGCGACTATGGCTACACCTTC	TRBV9	TRBJ1-2	14	-	-
CASSPGQSTEAFF	TGTGCCAGCTCACCGGGACAGAGCACTGAAGCTTTCTTT	TRBV18	TRBJ1-1	13	-	TRBD1
CASSSPLAAYEQYF	TGTGCCAGCAGCTCTCCACTAGCCGCCTACGAGCAGTACTTC	TRBV5-6	TRBJ2-7	14	-	-
CASSRRVSGELFF	TGTGCCAGCAGCCGGAGGGTGTCCGGGGAGCTGTTTTTT	TRBV6-5	TRBJ2-2	13	-	-
CASSLAGTGNTEAFF	TGCGCCAGCAGCTTGGCCGGGACAGGGAACACTGAAGCTTTCTTT	TRBV5-1	TRBJ1-1	15	-	TRBD1
CASSLRRAGRFHEQYF	TGTGCCAGCAGCCTCCGTCGGGCAGGGAGGTTCCACGAGCAGTACTTC	TRBV6-6	TRBJ2-7	16	once	-
CASSSPGTGVETQYF	TGTGCCAGCAGTTCCCCCGGGACAGGGGTAGAGACCCAGTACTTC	TRBV27	TRBJ2-5	15	-	TRBD1
CAISELRLAGGHGEQFF	TGTGCCATCAGTGAGCTTAGACTAGCGGGAGGGCATGGTGAGCAGTTCTTC	TRBV10-3	TRBJ2-1	17	-	TRBD2
CASSQVVSSYEQYF	TGCGCCAGCAGCCAAGTTGTCAGCTCCTACGAGCAGTACTTC	TRBV4-1	TRBJ2-7	14	-	-
CASSWGNYGGTEAFF	TGCGCCAGCAGCTGGGGAAACTACGGAGGCACTGAAGCTTTCTTT	TRBV5-1	TRBJ1-1	15	few	-
CASSLGQPPSYEQYF	TGTGCCAGCAGCTTAGGACAGCCCCCGAGCTACGAGCAGTACTTC	TRBV7-6	TRBJ2-7	15	-	-
CASSWRTPNYGYTF	TGTGCCAGTAGTTGGCGGACACCTAACTATGGCTACACCTTC	TRBV19	TRBJ1-2	14	-	-
CASSLLGSDVSNQPQHF	TGTGCCAGCAGTTTATTGGGGAGTGATGTAAGCAATCAGCCCCAGCATTTT	TRBV27	TRBJ1-5	17	-	-
CASSQEQGAKNIQYF	TGTGCCAGCAGCCAAGAGCAGGGAGCCAAAAACATTCAGTACTTC	TRBV3-1/TRBV3-2	TRBJ2-4	15	-	-
CASGGEQYF	TGTGCCAGCGGCGGCGAGCAGTACTTC	TRBV28	TRBJ2-7	9	-	-
CASSRTETGATYEQYF	TGTGCCAGCAGCCGGACAGAGACAGGGGCCACCTACGAGCAGTACTTC	TRBV7-2	TRBJ2-7	16	few	TRBD1
CASQDPGILLSPFF	TGCGCCAGTCAGGATCCAGGAATTCTCCTCAGCCCGTTCTTC	TRBV5-1	TRBJ2-1	14	-	-
CASSLYGAGSYEQYF	TGTGCCAGCAGCCTTTACGGGGCGGGATCCTACGAGCAGTACTTC	TRBV7-8	TRBJ2-7	15	-	-
CAWGFEGDAYGYTF	TGTGCCTGGGGTTTTGAGGGAGACGCCTATGGCTACACCTTC	TRBV30	TRBJ1-2	14	once	-
CASSGSNYGYTF	TGTGCCAGCTCAGGCTCTAACTATGGCTACACCTTC	TRBV2	TRBJ1-2	12	-	-
CASRLQGTVANEKLFF	TGCGCCAGCAGACTACAGGGGACGGTTGCTAATGAAAAACTGTTTTTT	TRBV5-1	TRBJ1-4	16	-	TRBD1
CASSLDTYGTQYF	TGTGCCAGCAGCTTGGACACTTACGGGACCCAGTACTTC	TRBV7-9	TRBJ2-5	13	-	-